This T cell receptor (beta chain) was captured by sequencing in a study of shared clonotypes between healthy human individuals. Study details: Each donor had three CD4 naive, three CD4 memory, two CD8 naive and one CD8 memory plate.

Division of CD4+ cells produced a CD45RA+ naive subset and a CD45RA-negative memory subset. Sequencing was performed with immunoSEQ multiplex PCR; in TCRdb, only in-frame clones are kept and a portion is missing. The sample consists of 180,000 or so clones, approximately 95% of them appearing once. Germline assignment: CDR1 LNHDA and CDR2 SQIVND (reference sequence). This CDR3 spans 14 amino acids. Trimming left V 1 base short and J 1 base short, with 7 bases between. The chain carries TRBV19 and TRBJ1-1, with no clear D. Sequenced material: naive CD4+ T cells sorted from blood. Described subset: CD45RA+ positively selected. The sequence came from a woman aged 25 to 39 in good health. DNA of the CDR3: TGTGCCAGTAGTATAGGGAAACGGAACACTGAAGCTTTCTTT. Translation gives CASSIGKRNTEAFF.